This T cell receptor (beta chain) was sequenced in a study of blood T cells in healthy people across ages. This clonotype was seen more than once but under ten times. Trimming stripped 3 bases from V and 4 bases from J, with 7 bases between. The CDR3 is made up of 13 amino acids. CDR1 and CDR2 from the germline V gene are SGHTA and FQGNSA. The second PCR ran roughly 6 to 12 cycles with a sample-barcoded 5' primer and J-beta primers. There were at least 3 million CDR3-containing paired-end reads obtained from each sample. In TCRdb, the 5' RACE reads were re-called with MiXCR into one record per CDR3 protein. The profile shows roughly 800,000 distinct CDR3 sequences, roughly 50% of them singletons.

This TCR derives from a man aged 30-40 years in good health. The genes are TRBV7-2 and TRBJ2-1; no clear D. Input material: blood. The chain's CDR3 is CASSLTFYNEQFF. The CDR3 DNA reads TGTGCCAGCAGCTTGACTTTTTACAATGAGCAGTTCTTC.